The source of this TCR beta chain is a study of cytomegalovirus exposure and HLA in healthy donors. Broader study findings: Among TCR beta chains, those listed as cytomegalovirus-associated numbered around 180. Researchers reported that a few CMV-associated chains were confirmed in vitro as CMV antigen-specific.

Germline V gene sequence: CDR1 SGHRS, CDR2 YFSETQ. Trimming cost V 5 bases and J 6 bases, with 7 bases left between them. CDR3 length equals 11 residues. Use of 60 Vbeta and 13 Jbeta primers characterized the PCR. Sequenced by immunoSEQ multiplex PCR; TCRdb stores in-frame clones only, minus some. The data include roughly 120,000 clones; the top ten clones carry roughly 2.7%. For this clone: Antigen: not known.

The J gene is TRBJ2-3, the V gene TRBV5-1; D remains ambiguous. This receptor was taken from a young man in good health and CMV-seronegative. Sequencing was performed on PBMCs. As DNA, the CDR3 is TGCGCCAGCAGATTAGAGGATACGCAGTATTTT. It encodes CASRLEDTQYF.